Below, one T cell receptor beta chain is given with its context. Antigen: not known. The sample comes from a study of T-cell reconstitution after alpha-beta-depleted transplantation in children. Preparation of the TCRbeta library involved a method that used unique molecular identifiers. Via MiXCR, TCRdb re-called the PCR reads, giving one row per CDR3 protein. The sample holds more than 200,000 distinct CDR3 sequences, approximately 15% seen once. Germline-derived CDR1 and CDR2 are MNHEY and SVGEGT. There are 13 residues in the CDR3. After removal of 5 bases from V and 10 bases from J, the junction contained 4 bases not matched to a gene. Study results and limitations: T-cell numbers and diversity, one year after transplant, stemmed largely from T cells that were newly produced. Some patients showed high day-60 TCRbeta diversity, which derived from surviving recipient T cells and thymic progenitors. Expanded graft clones numbering several hundred reportedly gave rise to alpha-beta T cells about two months after transplant.

The receptor's source is a male patient aged 2 to 9 who had a stem cell transplant for acute lymphoblastic leukemia, so the T cells may come from the graft donor. Sequenced material: PBMCs, mostly from graft donor cells, taken 360 days after TCRalphabeta/CD19-depleted stem cell transplant. The chain has TRBV6-2 or TRBV6-3 and TRBJ2-1; 11 bases agree with TRBD2. The CDR3 here is CASSTSGGLEQFF. The CDR3, as DNA: TGTGCCAGCAGTACTAGCGGGGGTTTAGAGCAGTTCTTC.